Following are 30 T cell receptor beta chains from one sample sequenced in a study of OX40 agonist ivuxolimab in advanced cancers. The repertoire was sequenced with immunoSEQ multiplex PCR; TCRdb's copy has only in-frame clones and lacks some. The table has fewer than 95,000 clones, approximately 85% seen once. The sample here was CD4+ or CD8+ T cells sorted from blood, taken in a trial of the OX40 agonist ivuxolimab. The source is an adult with an advanced solid tumor such as melanoma, head and neck, liver or kidney cancer.

This chain connects TRBV5-1 to TRBJ1-1; 7 bases are shared with TRBD1. CDR3 size: 14 residues. Germline CDR1 and CDR2: SGHRS and YFSETQ. Trimming took 5 bases from V and 2 from J; bases not matched to a gene: 6. DNA for the CDR3: TGCGCCAGCAGTTACAGGGGCGCAAACACTGAAGCTTTCTTT. This codes for CASSYRGANTEAFF. Filled out from reference TRBV5-1 and TRBJ1-1, the complete variable domain reads KAGVTQTPRYLIKTRGQQVTLSCSPISGHRSVSWYQQTPGQGLQFLFEYFSETQRNKGNFPGRFSGRQFSNSRSEMNVSTLELGDSALYLCASSYRGANTEAFFGQGTRLTVV.

The chain uses TRBV5-6 and TRBJ2-7; 8 nucleotides line up with TRBD1. The length of the CDR3 is 15 residues. Germline lookup yields CDR1 SGHDT and CDR2 YYEEEE. The J segment lost 3 bases and the V segment lost 4 bases, leaving 9 bases of the junction unmatched. DNA of the CDR3: TGTGCCAGCAGCCCCCGAGCAGGGGGCTTCTACGAGCAGTACTTC. Its translation is CASSPRAGGFYEQYF.

V usage is TRBV25-1 and J usage is TRBJ1-5; D unclear. Germline CDR1 is MGHDK and CDR2 is SYGVNS. The V gene lost 4 bases and the J gene lost 4 bases, with 14 bases spanning the gap. The CDR3 runs to 15 residues. This CDR3 reads CASSGEASLNQPQHF. The CDR3 DNA reads as TGTGCCAGCAGTGGGGAGGCGTCCCTTAATCAGCCCCAGCATTTT.

This clone was detected only a few times. CDR3 sequence reads: CSVGARDYEQYF. DNA of the CDR3: TGCAGCGTTGGGGCCAGGGACTACGAGCAGTACTTC. The chain joins TRBV29-1 to TRBJ2-7; TRBD1 might be the D (5 bases). CDR3 length: 12 residues. Trimming pared 4 bases from V and 3 bases from J, leaving 10 bases between. The germline V gene encodes CDR1 SQVTM and CDR2 ANQGSEA.

The chain has TRBV7-2 and TRBJ2-1; D is uncertain. CDR3 length equals 14 residues. CDR1 is SGHTA and CDR2 is FQGNSA in the germline V gene. Trimming took off 1 base at V and 7 bases at J, with 11 bases between the two ends. CDR3 amino acids: CASSLDDPVNEQFF. The CDR3 DNA follows: TGTGCCAGCAGCTTAGACGATCCGGTAAATGAGCAGTTCTTC.

The chain has TRBV6-5 and TRBJ1-2; tentative D call: TRBD1 (5 bases). CDR1 and CDR2 from the germline V gene are MNHEY and SVGAGI. The CDR3 is made up of 13 amino acids. The V end was cut by 6 bases, the J end by 6 bases, with 14 bases between. CDR3 loop: CASSPGGIDGYTF. CDR3 sequence (DNA): TGTGCCAGCAGCCCCGGGGGAATCGATGGCTACACCTTC.

This clone was observed a single time. The chain links TRBV29-1 to TRBJ2-3; TRBD2 aligns across 8 bases. This CDR3 is 14 amino acids long. J lost 1 base, V lost 6 bases, and 6 bases had no gene match. CDR1 and CDR2 (germline): SQVTM, ANQGSEA. The CDR3 coding sequence is TGCAGCGTCCGCGTGGGACTAGGCACAGATACGCAGTATTTT. Protein product: CSVRVGLGTDTQYF.

This sequence joins TRBV27 and TRBJ2-3, with 8 bases aligning to TRBD1. V shed 5 bases and J 0 bases; nucleotides not matched to a gene: 4. This CDR3 is built from 15 residues. CDR1 MNHEY and CDR2 SMNVEV come from the germline V gene (reference sequence). The DNA for the CDR3 is TGTGCCAGCAGTCGGCGACAGGGGAGCACAGATACGCAGTATTTT. Protein product: CASSRRQGSTDTQYF.

The genes are TRBV12-5 and TRBJ2-2; 8 bases match TRBD2. The CDR3 runs to 16 residues. Germline CDR1 and CDR2: LGHNT and FRNRAP. Losses at the gene ends were 2 bases for V and 6 bases for J; bases not matched to a gene: 8. The CDR3 spells CASGLPTGGGPGELFF. CDR3 DNA sequence: TGTGCTAGTGGTTTGCCAACGGGGGGGGGCCCCGGGGAGCTGTTTTTT.

In its sample, this clone was seen a few times. V gene TRBV6-4 combines with J gene TRBJ1-6, with D perhaps matching TRBD1 (6 bases). Germline V lookup: CDR1 MRHNA, CDR2 SNTAGT. The CDR3 contains 14 residues. V was clipped by 3 bases and J by 9 bases, with 12 bases between them. The chain's CDR3 is CASSDTDRSSPLHF. The CDR3 DNA reads TGTGCCAGCAGTGATACCGACAGGAGTTCACCCCTCCACTTT.

V is TRBV7-8 and J is TRBJ1-2, with TRBD1 matching 9 bases. The CDR3 runs 18 residues. The germline V gene encodes CDR1 SGHVS and CDR2 FQNEAQ. Germline trimming cut 2 bases from V and 7 bases from J; bases unmatched to any gene: 17. In DNA form, the CDR3 reads TGTGCCAGCAGCTTAAAGGGTGCAGGACAGGGGACAATAGGTGGCTACACCTTC. The encoded protein is CASSLKGAGQGTIGGYTF.

The sample holds a few counts of this clone. The chain links TRBV27 to TRBJ1-4; D is undetermined. Trimming pared 6 bases from V and 7 bases from J, leaving 12 bases between. The germline V gene has CDR1 MNHEY and CDR2 SMNVEV (reference sequence). The CDR3 consists of 13 residues. The CDR3 is CASSEPRSEKLFF. The CDR3 nucleotides read TGTGCCAGCAGCGAACCCAGGAGTGAAAAACTGTTTTTT.

This clone is a singleton in its sample. The CDR3 coding sequence is TGTGCCAGCAGTTACGGGCGGGGGGCCAACAATGAGCAGTTCTTC. Amino acids: CASSYGRGANNEQFF. The V gene is TRBV6-6, the J gene TRBJ2-1; 8 bases map to TRBD2. Unmatched junction bases numbered 5, after V lost 2 bases and J lost 5 bases. Germline assignment: CDR1 MNHNY and CDR2 SVGAGI (reference sequence). This CDR3 has 15 residues.

The chain is built from TRBV6-6 and TRBJ1-4, with 9 bases that match TRBD1. V lost 6 bases and J lost 3; bases outside the gene matches: 8. CDR1 and CDR2 from the germline V gene are MNHNY and SVGAGI (reference sequence). The CDR3 has 16 residues. The CDR3 coding sequence is TGTGCCAGCAGCCGCATAGGACAGGGGCCTAATGAAAAACTGTTTTTT. It yields the protein CASSRIGQGPNEKLFF.

This chain connects TRBV18 to TRBJ1-2; D gene unclear. This CDR3 has 14 residues. V was pared by 3 bases and J by 2 bases, with 10 bases between. Germline CDR1 KGHSH, CDR2 LQKENI. CDR3 amino acids: CASSPEQLNYGYTF. CDR3 in DNA: TGTGCCAGCTCACCTGAACAGTTGAACTATGGCTACACCTTC.

The CDR3 sequence is CASSVDRSSYEQYF. CDR3 nucleotide sequence: TGCGCCAGCAGTGTAGACCGGAGCTCCTACGAGCAGTACTTC. The chain combines TRBV10-2 with TRBJ2-7; no clear D. CDR1 WSHSY and CDR2 SAAADI come from the germline V gene. Trimming shortened V by 4 bases and J by 0 bases, and 10 bases separated the two germline ends. The CDR3 is 14 amino acids.

The CDR3 spells CAASGASGDKNIQYF. CDR3 sequence (DNA): TGTGCCGCAAGCGGGGCTAGCGGGGACAAAAACATTCAGTACTTC. The chain couples TRBV10-3 to TRBJ2-4; 9 bases agree with TRBD2. Trimming removed 11 bases from V and 3 bases from J; junction bases left unmatched: 11. CDR1 ENHRY and CDR2 SYGVKD come from the germline V gene. CDR3 length equals 15 residues.

V gene TRBV27 combines with J gene TRBJ1-1, with TRBD1 matching 7 bases. Trimming at V came to 8 bases and at J to 1 base, leaving 13 bases not matched to a gene. Germline V gene data show CDR1 as MNHEY and CDR2 as SMNVEV (reference sequence). The CDR3 extends over 16 amino acids. The chain's CDR3 is CASRILRQGQNTEAFF. DNA for the CDR3: TGTGCCAGCCGTATCCTCAGACAGGGACAGAACACTGAAGCTTTCTTT.

J is TRBJ2-3 and V is TRBV30; 7 bases are a match to TRBD2. The CDR3 has 11 amino acids. Germline CDR1 GTSNPN, CDR2 SVGIG (reference sequence). Unmatched junction bases numbered 6, after V lost 5 bases and J lost 10 bases. The DNA for the CDR3 is TGTGCCTGGGAGACTAGCTCGGCGCAGTATTTT. Its translation: CAWETSSAQYF.

This sequence joins TRBV2 and TRBJ2-1, with D perhaps matching TRBD2 (7 bases). The V end was cut by 4 bases, the J end by 9 bases, with 22 bases between. The germline gives CDR1 SNHLY, CDR2 FYNNEI. The CDR3 has 16 amino acids. The CDR3 nucleotides read TGTGCCAGCAGTGTTCTAGGGGGGGTACCGTCGCGTGAGCAGTTCTTC. Its translation is CASSVLGGVPSREQFF.

The CDR3 coding sequence is TGTGCCAGCAGCTACACCGGGACAGGGTGGGCAGAGACCCAGTACTTC. Protein: CASSYTGTGWAETQYF. The chain employs TRBV7-2 and TRBJ2-5; TRBD1 matches 9 bases. The CDR3 loop spans 16 amino acids. In germline, CDR1 is SGHTA, CDR2 FQGNSA. J gave up 4 bases and V 4 bases, and 10 bases lay outside the gene matches.

This chain joins TRBV7-9 and TRBJ1-4; unclear D gene. V was trimmed by 5 bases and J by 4 bases, leaving 8 bases between them. The CDR3 is 13 amino acids. Germline values: CDR1 SEHNR, CDR2 FQNEAQ (reference sequence). The CDR3 DNA reads TGTGCCAGCAGCCCCACGGTTAATGAAAAACTGTTTTTT. This gives the protein CASSPTVNEKLFF. Using reference TRBV7-9 and TRBJ1-4 for the parts outside the CDR3, the full variable domain is DTGVSQNPRHKITKRGQNVTFRCDPISEHNRLYWYRQTLGQGPEFLTYFQNEAQLEKSRLLSDRFSAERPKGSFSTLEIQRTEQGDSAMYLCASSPTVNEKLFFGSGTQLSVL.

The V call is TRBV7-3, the J call TRBJ1-1, with a weak D call TRBD1 (6 bases). From germline, CDR1 is SGHTA and CDR2 FQGTGA. Trimming removed 6 bases at V and 4 bases at J, with 12 bases between. The CDR3 loop spans 13 amino acids. Here the CDR3 reads CASRRQEFTEAFF. CDR3 DNA: TGTGCCAGCAGGCGACAGGAGTTCACTGAAGCTTTCTTT.

The V and J genes are TRBV27 and TRBJ2-7; TRBD2 matches at 13 bases. The CDR3 is 17 amino acids. CDR1 and CDR2 from the germline V gene are MNHEY and SMNVEV (reference sequence). Germline trimming cut 3 bases from V and 3 bases from J; bases unmatched to any gene: 8. This CDR3 is CASSLVTSGGTSYEQYF. DNA for the CDR3: TGTGCCAGCAGTTTGGTGACTAGCGGGGGGACGAGCTACGAGCAGTACTTC.

The chain recombines TRBV5-1 with TRBJ1-2, with 8 bases identical to TRBD1. The CDR3 totals 16 residues. Germline values: CDR1 SGHRS, CDR2 YFSETQ. V shed 0 bases and J 4 bases; nucleotides not matched to a gene: 8. The CDR3 DNA reads as TGCGCCAGCAGCTTGGGTTCAGGGGGCGGCGGCTATGGCTACACCTTC. It encodes CASSLGSGGGGYGYTF.

This sequence joins TRBV7-8 and TRBJ1-1; tentatively, D is TRBD1 (5 bases). The length of the CDR3 is 14 residues. Trimming left V 5 bases short and J 3 bases short, with 13 bases between. Germline CDR1 and CDR2: SGHVS and FQNEAQ. CDR3 DNA: TGTGCCAGCAGCATCTCACAGGACTACACTGAAGCTTTCTTT. Amino acids: CASSISQDYTEAFF.

The rearrangement joins TRBV29-1 to TRBJ1-5; TRBD1 is a possible D gene (5 bases). Germline values: CDR1 SQVTM, CDR2 ANQGSEA. This CDR3 has 15 amino acids. Trimming removed 6 bases at V and 0 bases at J, with 15 bases between. CDR3 in amino acids: CSVPSGPNSNQPQHF. Written as DNA, the CDR3 is TGCAGCGTACCCTCGGGGCCAAATAGCAATCAGCCCCAGCATTTT. The full variable domain, completed using reference TRBV29-1 and TRBJ1-5, is SAVISQKPSRDICQRGTSLTIQCQVDSQVTMMFWYRQQPGQSLTLIATANQGSEATYESGFVIDKFPISRPNLTFSTLTVSNMSPEDSSIYLCSVPSGPNSNQPQHFGDGTRLSIL.

The genes are TRBV6-1 and TRBJ2-5; 7 positions match TRBD1. CDR3 size: 16 residues. Germline CDR1 MNHNS, CDR2 SASEGT. After removal of 4 bases from V and 1 base from J, the junction contained 9 bases not matched to a gene. The CDR3 spells CASSGQQGPPQETQYF. The CDR3 DNA sequence: TGTGCCAGCAGTGGCCAACAGGGGCCGCCCCAAGAGACCCAGTACTTC.

This rearrangement joins TRBV28 to TRBJ2-6; 7 bases map to TRBD1. Germline V CDR1 and CDR2: MDHEN, SYDVKM. The CDR3 is made up of 16 amino acids. V gave up 6 bases and J gave up 1 base; unmatched junction bases: 6. Written as DNA, the CDR3 is TGTGCCAGCAGCTCGGGACAGATGTCTGGGGCCAACGTCCTGACTTTC. This translates into CASSSGQMSGANVLTF.

The chain employs TRBV11-2 and TRBJ2-6; D unclear. Germline CDR1 SGHAT, CDR2 FQNNGV. V lost 5 bases and J 3 bases, leaving 8 bases between the germline ends. The CDR3 is made up of 14 amino acids. The CDR3, as DNA: TGTGCCAGCAGCCCCCTGGTTGGGGCCAACGTCCTGACTTTC. Its translation: CASSPLVGANVLTF.